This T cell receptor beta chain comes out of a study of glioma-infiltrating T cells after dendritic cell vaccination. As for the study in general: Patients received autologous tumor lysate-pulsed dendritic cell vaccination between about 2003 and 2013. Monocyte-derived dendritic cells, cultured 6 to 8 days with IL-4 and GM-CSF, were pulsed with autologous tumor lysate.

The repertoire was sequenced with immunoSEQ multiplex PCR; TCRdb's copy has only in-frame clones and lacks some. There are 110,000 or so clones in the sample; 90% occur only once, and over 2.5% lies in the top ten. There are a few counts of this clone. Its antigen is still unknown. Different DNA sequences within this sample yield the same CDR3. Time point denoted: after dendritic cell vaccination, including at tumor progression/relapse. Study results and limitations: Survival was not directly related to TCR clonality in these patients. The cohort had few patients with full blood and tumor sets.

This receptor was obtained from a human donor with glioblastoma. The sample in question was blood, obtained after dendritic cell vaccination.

Written as DNA, the CDR3 is TGCGCCAGCAGCTCGGGACAGGGGTATGGCTACACCTTC. It codes for CASSSGQGYGYTF. This sequence joins TRBV5-1 and TRBJ1-2, with TRBD1 matching over 10 bases. This CDR3 comprises 13 residues. Looked up from germline, CDR1 is SGHRS and CDR2 is YFSETQ. V lost 3 bases and J lost 5; bases outside the gene matches: 1.